This TCR beta chain originates from a study of breast tumors, draining lymph nodes, adjacent tissues. A single record per CDR3 protein comes from TCRdb applying MiXCR to the multiplex PCR reads. This table holds 100,000 or so distinct CDR3 sequences, about 20% found once. The lymph nodes were axillary draining lymph nodes from breast cancer patients. In its sample, this clonotype was seen many times. This CDR3 is 15 amino acids long. Per the germline V gene, CDR1 is SNHLY and CDR2 is FYNNEI. Germline trimming cut 6 bases from V and 3 bases from J; bases unmatched to any gene: 7. This TCR derives from a female donor with breast cancer. Some clones in this sample may be carry-over from other donors' samples. The sequencing sample was made of axillary lymph node tissue. This chain links TRBV2 with TRBJ1-2; 10 nucleotides agree with TRBD1. The CDR3 sequence: CASRDDRGLYYGYTF. CDR3 DNA: TGTGCCAGCAGGGACGACAGGGGGCTTTACTATGGCTACACCTTC.